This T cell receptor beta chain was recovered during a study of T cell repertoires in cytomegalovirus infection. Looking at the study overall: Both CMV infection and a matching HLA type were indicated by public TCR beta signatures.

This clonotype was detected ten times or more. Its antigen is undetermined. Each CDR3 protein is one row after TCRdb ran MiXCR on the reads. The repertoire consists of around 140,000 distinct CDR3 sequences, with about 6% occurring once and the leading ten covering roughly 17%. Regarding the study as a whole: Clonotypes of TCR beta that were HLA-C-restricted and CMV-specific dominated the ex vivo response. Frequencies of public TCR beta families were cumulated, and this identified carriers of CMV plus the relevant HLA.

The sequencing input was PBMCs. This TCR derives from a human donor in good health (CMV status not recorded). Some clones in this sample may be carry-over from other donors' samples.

CDR3 residues: CASSDWVDTEAFF. The CDR3, as DNA: TGTGCCAGCAGTGATTGGGTTGACACTGAAGCTTTCTTT. The chain links TRBV6-1 to TRBJ1-1; D gene uncertain. The CDR3 has 13 amino acids. CDR1 is MNHNS and CDR2 is SASEGT in the germline V gene. Trimming cost V 3 bases and J 3 bases, with 8 bases left between them.